This TCR beta chain was found in a study of shared clonotypes between healthy human individuals. As for the study in general: The donors, two women and a few men, were aged 18 to 49.

The length of the CDR3 is 16 residues. CDR1 is MGHRA, CDR2 YSYEKL, per germline. Losses at the gene ends were 4 bases for V and 4 bases for J; bases not matched to a gene: 8. Donors, without exception, were Caucasian adults residing in Nashville, Tennessee. A deep-level run was used for the assay. Each replicate PCR on the sorted subsets used approximately 200 ng DNA (approximately 33,000 T cell genomes). The data were produced by immunoSEQ multiplex PCR, yet TCRdb's version contains in-frame clones alone and is incomplete. The sample contains roughly 1 million clones, under 80% of which appear only once.

The chain combines TRBV4-1 with TRBJ2-3; the match to TRBD1 covers 10 bases. Sample: memory CD4+ T cells sorted from blood. The subset is: CD45RA-negative fraction. The clonotype comes from a man aged 18-30 years in good health. Written as DNA, the CDR3 is TGCGCCAGCAGCCCACGGGACAGGGGTCTTTCAGATACGCAGTATTTT. As protein: CASSPRDRGLSDTQYF.